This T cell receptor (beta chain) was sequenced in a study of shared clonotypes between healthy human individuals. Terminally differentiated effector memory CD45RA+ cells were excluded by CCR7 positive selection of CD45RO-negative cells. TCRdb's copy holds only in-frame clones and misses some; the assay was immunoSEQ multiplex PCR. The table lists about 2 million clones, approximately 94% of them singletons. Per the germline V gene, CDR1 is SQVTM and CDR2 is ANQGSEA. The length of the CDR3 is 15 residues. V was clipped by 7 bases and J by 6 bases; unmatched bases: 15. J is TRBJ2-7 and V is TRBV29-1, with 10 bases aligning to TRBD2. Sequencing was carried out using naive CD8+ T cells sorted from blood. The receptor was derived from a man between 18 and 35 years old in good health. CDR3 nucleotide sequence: TGCAGCGCCGGGGGCCTAGCGGGGGCCGACGGCGAGCAGTACTTC. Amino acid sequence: CSAGGLAGADGEQYF.